The 21 T cell receptor beta chains reported below all come from one sample, sequenced in a study of chemoradiotherapy in HPV16-positive cancers. Profiling relied on immunoSEQ multiplex PCR, and the TCRdb table lists in-frame clones only, not all of them. The table records 40,000 to 60,000 clones, under 95% of them present only once. Sequencing was performed on blood, taken from a patient who underwent chemoradiotherapy. These receptors all come from a human donor with HPV-associated anogenital cancer.

This clone occurred once. This chain joins TRBV18 and TRBJ1-1, with TRBD1 matching 7 bases. The CDR3 has 14 residues. The V gene end was trimmed by 1 base and the J gene end by 2 bases; junction bases not matched to a gene: 1. Germline loops: CDR1 KGHSH, CDR2 LQKENI. The CDR3, as DNA: TGTGCCAGCTCACCACGACAGGGAAACACTGAAGCTTTCTTT. Encoded protein: CASSPRQGNTEAFF. Full variable domain (remainder filled in from reference TRBV18 and TRBJ1-1): NAGVMQNPRHLVRRRGQEARLRCSPMKGHSHVYWYRQLPEEGLKFMVYLQKENIIDESGMPKERFSAEFPKEGPSILRIQQVVRGDSAAYFCASSPRQGNTEAFFGQGTRLTVV.

The chain has TRBV19 and TRBJ1-3; D unresolved. This CDR3 is 14 amino acids long. Between the trimmed V and J ends, which lost 6 bases and 4 bases, there was a span of 13 bases. The germline gives CDR1 LNHDA, CDR2 SQIVND (reference sequence). In nucleotides, the CDR3 is TGTGCCAGTAGAAAACCTCCACCGGGAAACACCATATATTTT. Amino acid sequence: CASRKPPPGNTIYF.

The chain combines TRBV28 with TRBJ1-3; D is possibly TRBD1 (5 bases). The CDR3 loop spans 16 amino acids. Germline V lookup: CDR1 MDHEN, CDR2 SYDVKM. Trimming took 5 bases from V and 1 from J, leaving 15 bases between them. CDR3 protein: CASSPPGQGSGNTIYF. CDR3 in DNA: TGTGCCAGCAGTCCCCCCGGGCAGGGTTCTGGAAACACCATATATTTT.

The chain employs TRBV7-8 and TRBJ2-7; no reliable D call. CDR1 and CDR2 (germline): SGHVS, FQNEAQ. The CDR3 is made up of 13 amino acids. The ends were cut back, 5 bases at V and 6 bases at J, with 14 bases in the middle. The CDR3 sequence: CASSQLQASEQYF. In DNA form, the CDR3 reads TGTGCCAGCAGCCAACTGCAGGCGAGCGAGCAGTACTTC.

V gene TRBV7-9 combines with J gene TRBJ1-4; D perhaps matches TRBD1 (5 bases). Germline values: CDR1 SEHNR, CDR2 FQNEAQ (reference sequence). Trimming took off 2 bases at V and 6 bases at J, with 13 bases between the two ends. The CDR3 covers 15 residues. Written as DNA, the CDR3 is TGTGCCAGCAGCTTATCGGGCGGCAGGGATGAAAAACTGTTTTTT. Translated: CASSLSGGRDEKLFF.

This clone was picked up a small number of times. The chain links TRBV11-2 to TRBJ2-1; 10 nucleotides line up with TRBD2. The CDR3 runs to 16 residues. V trimming: 1 base; J trimming: 7 bases; junction bases outside the gene matches: 7. Germline V CDR1 and CDR2: SGHAT, FQNNGV. This CDR3 reads CASSLGSGRTGNEQFF. CDR3 DNA sequence: TGTGCCAGCAGCTTAGGTAGCGGGAGGACGGGTAATGAGCAGTTCTTC.

J is TRBJ2-7 and V is TRBV7-9, with D unresolved. The CDR3 contains 13 residues. Germline lookup yields CDR1 SEHNR and CDR2 FQNEAQ (reference sequence). Between the trimmed V and J ends, which lost 5 bases and 6 bases, there was a span of 14 bases. The CDR3, as DNA: TGTGCCAGCAGCCCCCCGTCAGGTTCCGAGCAGTACTTC. Encoded protein: CASSPPSGSEQYF.

This clone was detected once. V and J are TRBV19 and TRBJ1-2, with 7 bases matching TRBD1. Trimming cost V 6 bases and J 7 bases; bases outside gene matches: 14. Germline assignment: CDR1 LNHDA and CDR2 SQIVND (reference sequence). This CDR3 has 15 residues. The CDR3 reads CASSTSGASGGGYTF. The CDR3 coding sequence is TGTGCCAGTAGCACATCCGGGGCGTCAGGGGGTGGCTACACCTTC.

The chain combines TRBV9 with TRBJ1-1; possible D gene TRBD1, 6 bases. CDR1 is SGDLS and CDR2 is YYNGEE in the germline V gene. The CDR3 sequence is 13 residues long. The ends were cut back, 2 bases at V and 4 bases at J, with 9 bases in the middle. Here the CDR3 DNA reads TGTGCCAGCAGCGTTTCAGGGGCCACTGAAGCTTTCTTT. Its translation: CASSVSGATEAFF.

This chain's CDR3 is CASSLTEVAGVSDTQYF. The DNA of the CDR3 is TGTGCCAGCAGCTTAACCGAGGTAGCGGGAGTCTCAGATACGCAGTATTTT. The V gene is TRBV7-3, the J gene TRBJ2-3, with 9 bases fitting TRBD2. The V segment lost 0 bases and the J segment 4 bases; nucleotides outside the gene matches: 8. The V gene's germline CDR1 is SGHTA and CDR2 FQGTGA. This CDR3 spans 17 amino acids.

The CDR3 sequence: CASSSSGAEETQYF. The CDR3 DNA is TGTGCCAGCTCCTCTAGCGGGGCTGAAGAGACCCAGTACTTC. V usage is TRBV18 and J usage is TRBJ2-5, with TRBD2 identical over 9 bases. Germline assignment: CDR1 KGHSH and CDR2 LQKENI. CDR3 length: 14 amino acids. J was trimmed by 3 bases and V by 6 bases; bases with no gene match: 5.

The chain has TRBV18 and TRBJ1-2; TRBD1 agrees at 12 bases. The J segment lost 4 bases and the V segment lost 6 bases, leaving 6 bases of the junction unmatched. CDR3 length: 15 residues. Germline assignment: CDR1 KGHSH and CDR2 LQKENI. CDR3 sequence: CASSARDRGPYGYTF. The CDR3, as DNA: TGTGCCAGCTCGGCGAGGGACAGGGGGCCCTATGGCTACACCTTC.

V gene TRBV19 combines with J gene TRBJ1-4, with 7 bases lining up with TRBD1. Germline values: CDR1 LNHDA, CDR2 SQIVND (reference sequence). V lost 3 bases to trimming and J lost 7 bases; unmatched junction nucleotides: 20. The CDR3 contains 19 residues. The CDR3 region is CASSILFFTGTVDGEKLFF. The DNA of the CDR3 is TGTGCCAGTAGTATTCTGTTTTTCACCGGGACAGTTGATGGTGAAAAACTGTTTTTT. Using reference TRBV19 and TRBJ1-4 for the parts outside the CDR3, the full variable domain is DGGITQSPKYLFRKEGQNVTLSCEQNLNHDAMYWYRQDPGQGLRLIYYSQIVNDFQKGDIAEGYSVSREKKESFPLTVTSAQKNPTAFYLCASSILFFTGTVDGEKLFFGSGTQLSVL.

The rearrangement uses TRBV15 and TRBJ2-1; D might be TRBD1 (7 bases). Germline-derived CDR1 and CDR2 are LNHNV and YYDKDF (reference sequence). The CDR3 consists of 16 residues. Trimming removed 4 bases from V and 4 bases from J, with 17 bases in between. CDR3 amino acids: CATSISQGGRYNEQFF. The CDR3 DNA reads as TGTGCCACCAGCATAAGCCAGGGGGGCCGTTACAATGAGCAGTTCTTC. Full variable domain (missing parts from reference TRBV15 and TRBJ2-1): DAMVIQNPRYQVTQFGKPVTLSCSQTLNHNVMYWYQQKSSQAPKLLFHYYDKDFNNEADTPDNFQSRRPNTSFCFLDIRSPGLGDTAMYLCATSISQGGRYNEQFFGPGTRLTVL.

This rearrangement joins TRBV7-9 to TRBJ1-4; no clear D gene. Trimming stripped 5 bases from V and 4 bases from J, with 14 bases between. This CDR3 has 15 residues. In germline, CDR1 is SEHNR, CDR2 FQNEAQ (reference sequence). CDR3 DNA: TGTGCCAGCAGCGCTAATGGGGTCCATAATGAAAAACTGTTTTTT. As protein: CASSANGVHNEKLFF.

J is TRBJ2-5 and V is TRBV7-2; 7 bases map to TRBD2. Germline V gene sequence: CDR1 SGHTA, CDR2 FQGNSA. CDR3 length: 15 residues. Germline trimming cut 5 bases from V and 5 bases from J; bases unmatched to any gene: 11. CDR3 sequence (DNA): TGTGCCAGCAGCCGGCCCCCGGGGGGTTCGGAGACCCAGTACTTC. Protein product: CASSRPPGGSETQYF.

The genes are TRBV15 and TRBJ1-1, with no clear D. This CDR3 spans 13 amino acids. V was trimmed by 0 bases and J by 11 bases, leaving 13 bases between them. CDR1 and CDR2 (germline): LNHNV, YYDKDF (reference sequence). The CDR3 nucleotides read TGTGCCACCAGCAGAGAATCAGCGTTGGTGGCTTTCTTT. This translates into CATSRESALVAFF.

The rearrangement uses TRBV19 and TRBJ1-5; weak D call: TRBD1 (6 bases). The CDR3 is 15 amino acids. V lost 5 bases and J 2 bases, leaving 13 bases between the germline ends. Germline loops: CDR1 LNHDA, CDR2 SQIVND (reference sequence). The CDR3 coding sequence is TGTGCCAGTAGTGGGGGGCCCTCAGGCAATCAGCCCCAGCATTTT. Its protein is CASSGGPSGNQPQHF. Full variable domain (rest looked up from reference TRBV19 and TRBJ1-5): DGGITQSPKYLFRKEGQNVTLSCEQNLNHDAMYWYRQDPGQGLRLIYYSQIVNDFQKGDIAEGYSVSREKKESFPLTVTSAQKNPTAFYLCASSGGPSGNQPQHFGDGTRLSIL.

This chain joins TRBV7-3 and TRBJ2-1; the D gene is possibly TRBD2 (6 bases). The germline gives CDR1 SGHTA, CDR2 FQGTGA. This CDR3 has 15 amino acids. Trimming took 2 bases from V and 5 from J, leaving 13 bases between them. Here the CDR3 reads CASSLGRGWNNEQFF. The CDR3 DNA reads as TGTGCCAGCAGCTTAGGGCGGGGCTGGAACAATGAGCAGTTCTTC.

This chain connects TRBV7-9 to TRBJ2-7; TRBD2 might be the D (5 bases). Trimming removed 5 bases at V and 6 bases at J, with 23 bases between. From germline, CDR1 is SEHNR and CDR2 FQNEAQ (reference sequence). The CDR3 extends over 16 amino acids. CDR3 nucleotides: TGTGCCAGCAGCAGAATAATAATTACAGCTGGAGGCGAGCAGTACTTC. It encodes CASSRIIITAGGEQYF.

The chain couples TRBV7-9 to TRBJ2-3, with a possible D match to TRBD2 (6 bases). With 5 bases removed from V and 7 bases from J, the gap between germline ends came to 19 bases. The CDR3 contains 15 residues. CDR1 SEHNR and CDR2 FQNEAQ come from the germline V gene (reference sequence). CDR3 sequence reads: CASSLRGLNANTQYF. DNA of the CDR3: TGTGCCAGCAGCCTGCGGGGCCTCAACGCTAATACGCAGTATTTT. The full variable domain, in which reference TRBV7-9 and TRBJ2-3 provide the parts outside the CDR3, is DTGVSQNPRHKITKRGQNVTFRCDPISEHNRLYWYRQTLGQGPEFLTYFQNEAQLEKSRLLSDRFSAERPKGSFSTLEIQRTEQGDSAMYLCASSLRGLNANTQYFGPGTRLTVL.